This TCR beta chain was sequenced in a study of OX40 agonist ivuxolimab in advanced cancers. Study information: Six ivuxolimab dose levels, 0.01 to 10 mg/kg, were given intravenously every 2 weeks. Two patients with cutaneous melanoma and one with hepatocellular carcinoma, three in total, showed partial responses. The dose-escalation group included hepatocellular carcinoma, melanoma, renal cell carcinoma and head and neck cancer. Study-wide results and caveats: Clonal expansion from baseline to week 6 occurred in both CD4+ and CD8+ T cells.

Turning to this clone: Antigen specificity is unknown.

Generated by immunoSEQ multiplex PCR, the TCRdb table keeps only in-frame clones and is missing some. The table has 77,000 or so clones, 89% seen once. The CDR3 spans 13 residues. Germline CDR1 is LNHNV and CDR2 is YYDKDF (reference sequence). The ends were cut back, 0 bases at V and 5 bases at J, with 8 bases in the middle. The specimen comprised CD4+ or CD8+ T cells sorted from blood, sampled in a trial of the OX40 agonist ivuxolimab. This sequence joins TRBV15 and TRBJ2-7, with D perhaps TRBD1 or TRBD2 (5 bases each). This clonotype originated in an adult with an advanced solid tumor such as melanoma, head and neck, liver or kidney cancer. The CDR3 region is CATSRDRGDEQYF. The CDR3 nucleotides read TGTGCCACCAGCAGAGATAGAGGGGACGAGCAGTACTTC.